This TCR beta chain was sequenced during a study of T cell repertoires in cytomegalovirus infection. Study-wide context: Recently identified HLA-C-restricted and well-studied HLA-B-restricted CMV epitopes were used. Based on public TCR beta signatures, there were indications of CMV infection and of a matching HLA type.

Germline V gene sequence: CDR1 MGHRA, CDR2 YSYEKL. The CDR3 runs 17 residues. Notes on this clonotype: Its antigen remains unidentified. A read error may account for a junction end that differs from germline.

Study results and caveats: The study found HLA-C-restricted CMV-specific TCR beta clonotypes dominating the ex vivo response. Summed public TCR beta family frequency identified CMV carriers bearing the relevant HLA.

TCRdb re-analysed the reads in MiXCR, keeping a single row per CDR3 protein. Among about 890,000 distinct CDR3 sequences listed, about a third were seen once. The chain links TRBV4-1 to TRBJ2-1; TRBD2 matches 8 bases. This receptor was identified in a human donor in good health (CMV status not recorded). Some clones in this sample may be carry-over from other donors' samples. The source material was cultured CD8+ T cells from PBMCs, sampled from culture after CMV antigen stimulation. The CDR3 coding sequence is TGTGCCAGCAGCCAAGATAGGGACGGGGGGGCTTACAATGAGCAGTTCTTC. Encoded protein: CASSQDRDGGAYNEQFF.